This is a list of T cell receptor beta chains from one sample in a study of T cell repertoires in breast cancer. TCRdb processed the emulsion pairing reads anew with MiXCR; each CDR3 protein has one entry. The sample lists 600 to 850 distinct CDR3 sequences, around a third seen once, with 20% to 30% in the top ten. Sequenced: CD8+ T cells. The source of these receptors is a pool of human donors with breast cancer or a healthy control (not recorded which). The CDR3 runs from the conserved cysteine through the conserved F or W. Each record gives: CDR3 length, J gene, clone size, V gene, D gene, CDR3 DNA, CDR3 protein. The D gene is left open where the match is weak. The size entry is marked missing in some rows and otherwise reads once, few, many or a size class.

>15|TRBJ2-7|medium-sized|TRBV7-6|TRBD2
TGTGCCAGCAGCTTATCGGGACTAGCCTCCTACGAGCAGTACTTC
CASSLSGLASYEQYF
>14|TRBJ2-7|large|TRBV7-2|TRBD2
TGTGCCAGCAGCCAAGCTGTCGACGGGAGGAGGCAGTACTTC
CASSQAVDGRRQYF
>14|TRBJ1-1|.|TRBV6-5|.
TGTGCCAGCAGTGAACAGGAAATGAATACTGAAGCTTCCTTT
CASSEQEMNTEASF
>16|TRBJ2-7|.|TRBV7-6|TRBD2
TGTGCCAGCAGCTTAGCGGGGGCGGGGGGGTCAGGCGAGCAGTACTTC
CASSLAGAGGSGEQYF
>14|TRBJ1-3|many|TRBV7-4|.
TGTGCCAGCAGCTCCCAGGGCTCTGGAAACACCATATATTTT
CASSSQGSGNTIYF
>15|TRBJ2-5|.|TRBV7-2|.
TGTGCCAGCAGCTCCAGTTTAATCGCTGGAGAGACCCAGTACTTC
CASSSSLIAGETQYF
>13|TRBJ1-2|medium-sized|TRBV7-2|.
TGTGCCAGCAGCTTGACAGCTAACTATGGCTACACCTTC
CASSLTANYGYTF
>15|TRBJ2-1|few|TRBV7-2|TRBD1
TGTGCCAGCACCAACCCGGACAGGCCCCATGATGAGCAGTTCTTC
CASTNPDRPHDEQFF
>14|TRBJ1-1|.|TRBV6-5|.
TGTGCCAGCCGTGAACAGGAAATGAACACCGAAGCTTTCTTT
CASREQEMNTEAFF
>15|TRBJ2-1|.|TRBV7-2|.
TGTGCCAGCAGCTTAGTCACGGGCGTGTACAATGAGCAGTTCTTC
CASSLVTGVYNEQFF
>16|TRBJ1-2|many|TRBV7-6|.
TGTGCCAGCAGCTTTATCTCGGACAGCCTCGGATATGGCTACACCTTC
CASSFISDSLGYGYTF
>15|TRBJ2-3|.|TRBV7-6|TRBD1
TGTGCCAGCCTAGGAACAGGGGGAAGCACAGATACGCAGTATTTT
CASLGTGGSTDTQYF
>13|TRBJ2-3|large|TRBV7-2|.
TGTGCCAGCAGCTTAAGCGGCACAGATACGCAGTATTTT
CASSLSGTDTQYF
>15|TRBJ1-5|few|TRBV6-9|.
TGTGCCAGCAGTTCCGGCCATGGCGGCAATCAGCCCCAGCATTTT
CASSSGHGGNQPQHF
>13|TRBJ1-2|.|TRBV7-2|.
TGTGCCAGCAGCTTAATTAGGGTAGGTGGCTATACCTTC
CASSLIRVGGYTF
>16|TRBJ1-1|large|TRBV7-2|TRBD1
TGTGCCAGCAGCTGGGTAGGGGGCGCCGGGGGCACTGAAGCTTTCTTT
CASSWVGGAGGTEAFF
>15|TRBJ1-6|large|TRBV7-6|.
TGTGCCAGCAGCCCTAGACAAGGATATAATTCACCCCTCCACTTT
CASSPRQGYNSPLHF
>15|TRBJ1-2|.|TRBV7-3|.
TGTGCCAGCAGCTTAACAGGGGCGGAAGAATATGGCTACACCTTC
CASSLTGAEEYGYTF
>15|TRBJ1-4|large|TRBV4-3|.
TGCGCCAGCAGCCAAGAGTGGGGAGAGGGGGAAAAACTGTTTTTT
CASSQEWGEGEKLFF
>16|TRBJ2-1|medium-sized|TRBV6-2/TRBV6-3|TRBD1
TGTGCCAGCAGTTACATACAGGGGGCAAAGGGGAATGAGCAGTTCTTC
CASSYIQGAKGNEQFF
>11|TRBJ2-3|medium-sized|TRBV7-2|.
TGTGCCAGCAGCTTAGCTGATACGCAGTATTTT
CASSLADTQYF
>15|TRBJ2-5|many|TRBV7-3|TRBD2
TGTGCCAGCAGCTTAAATGCGGGGGGGCCAGAGACCCAGTACTTC
CASSLNAGGPETQYF
>15|TRBJ1-1|.|TRBV12-3/TRBV12-4|TRBD1
TGTGCCAGCAGCCAGAACACAGGGGCCGGGACTGAAGCTTTCTTT
CASSQNTGAGTEAFF
>13|TRBJ1-1|once|TRBV7-3|.
TGTGCCAGCAGCTCGACCATGAGCACTGAAGCTTTCTTT
CASSSTMSTEAFF
>15|TRBJ2-1|many|TRBV7-9|.
TGTGCCAGCAGCGTCCCGGGACGGGGGTACAATGAGCAGTTCTTC
CASSVPGRGYNEQFF
>14|TRBJ2-2|medium-sized|TRBV19|TRBD1
TGTGCCAGCGGGACAGGGCCTAACACCGGGGAGCTGTTTTTT
CASGTGPNTGELFF